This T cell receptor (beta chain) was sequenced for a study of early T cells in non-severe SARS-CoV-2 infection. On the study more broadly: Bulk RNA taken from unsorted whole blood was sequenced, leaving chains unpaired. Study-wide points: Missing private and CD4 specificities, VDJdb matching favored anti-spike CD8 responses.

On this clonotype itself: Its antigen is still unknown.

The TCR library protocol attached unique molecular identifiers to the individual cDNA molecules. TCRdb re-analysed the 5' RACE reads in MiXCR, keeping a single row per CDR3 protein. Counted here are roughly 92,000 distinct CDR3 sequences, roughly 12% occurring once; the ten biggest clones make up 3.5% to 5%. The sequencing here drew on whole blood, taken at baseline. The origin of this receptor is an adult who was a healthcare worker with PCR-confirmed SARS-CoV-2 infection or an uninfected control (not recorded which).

The chain's CDR3 is CSVVPPSSYNEQFF. The CDR3 DNA follows: TGCAGCGTTGTGCCACCTTCCTCCTACAATGAGCAGTTCTTC. This chain uses TRBV29-1 with TRBJ2-1, with D uncertain. This CDR3 has 14 amino acids. V lost 4 bases to trimming and J lost 0 bases, with 10 bases between them. Germline CDR1 is SQVTM and CDR2 is ANQGSEA.